The clone carrying this TCR beta chain was observed a handful of times. No antigen is known for it. Time point noted: week 5, during vaccination. The study gave 300 ug of mutant IDH1 20-mer peptide per vaccine dose, with topical imiquimod. The donor cohort comprised cases of new WHO grade 3 or 4 IDH1-mutant, ATRX-lost astrocytoma. Using immunoSEQ multiplex PCR, the repertoire was profiled, and TCRdb retains in-frame clones only, with some absent. The table shows approximately 26,000 clones, with more than 65% occurring only once. This record comes from a study of a mutant IDH1 vaccine in newly diagnosed glioma. The wider study: The patients received vaccinations eight times, in weeks 1, 3, 5, 7, 11, 15, 19 and 23. Vaccines were first given 4-6 weeks after radiotherapy alone, or with temozolomide cycles.

This clonotype was obtained from a man aged 40-50 years with glioma. Some clones in this sample may be carry-over from other donors' samples. The source was PBMCs, collected from a glioma patient whose treatment included an IDH1 peptide vaccine.

CDR3 nucleotides: TGTGCCAGCACCGGAAGGGCTGGAAACACCATATATTTT. It yields the protein CASTGRAGNTIYF. This chain joins TRBV13 and TRBJ1-3; no definite D call. The V gene lost 7 bases and the J gene lost 2 bases, with 9 bases spanning the gap. Germline V gene data show CDR1 as PRHDT and CDR2 as FYEKMQ (reference sequence). The length of the CDR3 is 13 residues. Supplemented by reference TRBV13 and TRBJ1-3, the full variable domain reads AAGVIQSPRHLIKEKRETATLKCYPIPRHDTVYWYQQGPGQDPQFLISFYEKMQSDKGSIPDRFSAQQFSDYHSELNMSSLELGDSALYFCASTGRAGNTIYFGEGSWLTVV.